This T cell receptor beta chain was obtained from a study of blood T cell repertoires in COVID-19. Germline V gene lookup returns CDR1 SGDLS and CDR2 YYNGEE. V lost 4 bases, J lost 11 bases, and 10 bases lay in between. The CDR3 sequence is 12 residues long. Some clones are missing from TCRdb's copy, which holds only in-frame ones; the method was immunoSEQ multiplex PCR. The sample shows about 200,000 clones, 65% to 90% of them seen only once. V gene TRBV9 combines with J gene TRBJ1-6, with D perhaps matching TRBD1 (5 bases). What was sequenced was PBMCs or T cells enriched from blood (not recorded which). The TCR originated in a woman aged 55-70 years with acute COVID-19. CDR3 sequence (DNA): TGTGCCAGCAGCCCGCAGGGTCCACCCCTCCACTTT. This codes for CASSPQGPPLHF.